One sample yielded the 23 T cell receptor beta chains listed below, sequenced in a study of cytomegalovirus exposure and HLA in healthy donors. PCR employed 60 Vbeta and 13 Jbeta primers. The assay was immunoSEQ multiplex PCR, and TCRdb's table has in-frame clones only and misses some. The sample consists of roughly 110,000 clones, around 83% of them appearing once. Material: PBMCs. Receptors were obtained from a man younger than 40 in good health and CMV-seropositive.

The chain uses TRBV5-1 and TRBJ2-5; possible D gene TRBD1, 6 bases. V lost 0 bases and J 1 base, leaving 10 bases between the germline ends. CDR3 length: 15 residues. Germline V CDR1 and CDR2: SGHRS, YFSETQ. For the CDR3, the DNA is TGCGCCAGCAGCTTGGAAACAGGGACCCAAGAGACCCAGTACTTC. Amino acids: CASSLETGTQETQYF.

This chain uses TRBV18 with TRBJ1-6; D is perhaps TRBD1 (6 bases). The V and J ends lost 6 bases and 9 bases respectively, with 15 bases between them. The CDR3 contains 14 residues. Germline V gene lookup returns CDR1 KGHSH and CDR2 LQKENI. The CDR3 is CASSDLDRFSPLHF. CDR3 DNA sequence: TGTGCCAGCTCCGACCTCGACAGGTTTTCACCCCTCCACTTT.

The rearrangement joins TRBV27 to TRBJ2-1, with TRBD2 identical over 11 bases. V gave up 6 bases and J gave up 4 bases; unmatched junction bases: 2. From germline, CDR1 is MNHEY and CDR2 SMNVEV (reference sequence). This CDR3 is 14 amino acids long. CDR3 DNA: TGTGCCAGCAGGGGACTAGCGGCATACAATGAGCAGTTCTTC. Amino acid sequence: CASRGLAAYNEQFF.

The chain employs TRBV5-8 and TRBJ2-2; possible D gene TRBD1, 6 bases. Germline CDR1 is SGHTS and CDR2 is YDEGEE. This CDR3 region has 18 residues. V was pared by 0 bases and J by 0 bases, with 15 bases between. The CDR3 region has the DNA TGTGCCAGCAGCTTGGAGGCAGGGGCCGCAACGAACACCGGGGAGCTGTTTTTT. Its translation is CASSLEAGAATNTGELFF.

This clone counts as medium-sized. V is TRBV7-9 and J is TRBJ2-2; D remains ambiguous. The ends were cut back, 6 bases at V and 5 bases at J, with 10 bases in the middle. In germline, CDR1 is SEHNR, CDR2 FQNEAQ (reference sequence). The CDR3 extends over 13 amino acids. CDR3 sequence (DNA): TGTGCCAGCAGTCCGGCGCGGACCGGGGAGCTGTTTTTT. It specifies CASSPARTGELFF. The variable domain in full, completed from reference TRBV7-9 and TRBJ2-2, reads DTGVSQNPRHKITKRGQNVTFRCDPISEHNRLYWYRQTLGQGPEFLTYFQNEAQLEKSRLLSDRFSAERPKGSFSTLEIQRTEQGDSAMYLCASSPARTGELFFGEGSRLTVL.

The V call is TRBV7-2, the J call TRBJ1-2, with 8 bases identical to TRBD1. V dropped 2 bases and J dropped 6; count of bases not matched to a gene: 11. The CDR3 consists of 16 residues. CDR1 SGHTA and CDR2 FQGNSA come from the germline V gene. This chain's CDR3 is CASSLLGLRTGHGYTF. The CDR3 region has the DNA TGTGCCAGCAGCTTATTGGGGCTCCGGACAGGGCATGGCTACACCTTC.

The chain couples TRBV6-4 to TRBJ1-1; 7 bases agree with TRBD1. The CDR3 is 13 residues long. Germline assignment: CDR1 MRHNA and CDR2 SNTAGT. With V trimmed by 3 bases and J by 11 bases, 9 bases remained unmatched. As DNA, the CDR3 is TGTGCCAGCAGTGATACGGGTGCAGGGGGGGCTTTCTTT. This gives the protein CASSDTGAGGAFF.

CDR3 amino acids: CASSSAGARETQYF. The CDR3 region has the DNA TGTGCCAGCAGCTCCGCAGGGGCAAGAGAGACCCAGTACTTC. This chain links TRBV7-2 with TRBJ2-5; maybe TRBD1 (6 bases). CDR1 and CDR2 from the germline V gene are SGHTA and FQGNSA. Trimming removed 4 bases at V and 4 bases at J, with 13 bases between. The CDR3 totals 14 residues.

The chain has TRBV13 and TRBJ2-7; 10 bases are shared with TRBD2. This CDR3 spans 16 amino acids. Trimming removed 6 bases from V and 5 bases from J; junction bases left unmatched: 13. Germline V gene data show CDR1 as PRHDT and CDR2 as FYEKMQ (reference sequence). CDR3 in DNA: TGTGCCAGCAGTAACAGACTAGCGGGTCCTTCTAACGAGCAGTACGTC. Translated: CASSNRLAGPSNEQYV.

The CDR3 is CSVESSLSTDTQYF. The CDR3 DNA follows: TGCAGCGTTGAGTCTAGCCTTAGCACAGATACGCAGTATTTT. This sequence joins TRBV29-1 and TRBJ2-3; the D gene is possibly TRBD2 (5 bases). The CDR3 has 14 amino acids. Trimming stripped 3 bases from V and 0 bases from J, with 10 bases between. Looked up from germline, CDR1 is SQVTM and CDR2 is ANQGSEA.

This sequence joins TRBV5-1 and TRBJ2-3, with a weak D call TRBD2 (6 bases). V lost 1 base to trimming and J lost 5 bases, with 11 bases between them. The CDR3 contains 14 residues. Per the germline V gene, CDR1 is SGHRS and CDR2 is YFSETQ. CDR3 DNA: TGCGCCAGCAGCTTGAGAGGGGAGGAAGATACGCAGTATTTT. Translated, it gives CASSLRGEEDTQYF.

The chain couples TRBV6-5 to TRBJ2-2; 7 bases fit TRBD2. The V and J ends lost 6 bases and 5 bases, in that order; junction bases with no gene match: 3. This CDR3 is built from 13 residues. Germline V gives CDR1 MNHEY, CDR2 SVGAGI. The CDR3 DNA reads TGTGCCAGCAGCTCGCGGGGGACCGGGGAGCTGTTTTTT. It codes for CASSSRGTGELFF.

The rearrangement joins TRBV25-1 to TRBJ2-3; no firm D call. Deletions cut 2 bases from V and 1 base from J, with 7 bases between. The length of the CDR3 is 14 residues. The germline V gene encodes CDR1 MGHDK and CDR2 SYGVNS. CDR3 bases: TGTGCCAGCAGTGAACAGGCTGGCACAGATACGCAGTATTTT. The encoded protein is CASSEQAGTDTQYF. Together with reference TRBV25-1 and TRBJ2-3, the CDR3 gives the full variable domain: EADIYQTPRYLVIGTGKKITLECSQTMGHDKMYWYQQDPGMELHLIHYSYGVNSTEKGDLSSESTVSRIRTEHFPLTLESARPSHTSQYLCASSEQAGTDTQYFGPGTRLTVL.

This chain connects TRBV9 to TRBJ2-1; the match to TRBD2 covers 7 bases. V gave up 0 bases and J gave up 9 bases; unmatched junction bases: 3. The germline CDR1 and CDR2 sequences are SGDLS and YYNGEE. The CDR3 loop spans 13 amino acids. Here the CDR3 DNA reads TGTGCCAGCAGCGTAGGGGGGGGGACTGAGCAGTTCTTC. Protein: CASSVGGGTEQFF.

J is TRBJ2-7 and V is TRBV7-9; D perhaps matches TRBD1 (5 bases). Germline CDR1 reads SEHNR; CDR2 reads FQNEAQ (reference sequence). The CDR3 has 14 residues. V dropped 5 bases and J dropped 4 bases, with 15 bases sitting between them. The CDR3 spells CASSREDREYEQYV. The CDR3 DNA reads TGTGCCAGCAGCCGCGAAGACAGAGAGTACGAGCAGTACGTC.

This clone was seen only once. The chain couples TRBV28 to TRBJ1-2; TRBD1 might be the D (6 bases). The ends were cut back, 5 bases at V and 5 bases at J, with 9 bases in the middle. Germline CDR1 MDHEN, CDR2 SYDVKM. This CDR3 comprises 12 residues. CDR3 in DNA: TGTGCCAGCAGTATGACAGGTTATGGCTACACCTTC. Its protein is CASSMTGYGYTF.

The chain recombines TRBV18 with TRBJ2-3; D is possibly TRBD1 (5 bases). CDR1 is KGHSH and CDR2 is LQKENI in the germline V gene. The CDR3 consists of 14 residues. Trimming cost V 3 bases and J 0 bases, with 7 bases left between them. CDR3 sequence (DNA): TGTGCCAGCTCACCTCGGACAAGCACAGATACGCAGTATTTT. This gives the protein CASSPRTSTDTQYF. The variable domain in full, with the rest retrieved from reference TRBV18 and TRBJ2-3, is NAGVMQNPRHLVRRRGQEARLRCSPMKGHSHVYWYRQLPEEGLKFMVYLQKENIIDESGMPKERFSAEFPKEGPSILRIQQVVRGDSAAYFCASSPRTSTDTQYFGPGTRLTVL.

This chain joins TRBV5-5 and TRBJ1-1; D possibly corresponds to TRBD1 (6 bases). In germline, CDR1 is SGHKS, CDR2 YYEKEE (reference sequence). Trimming shortened V by 5 bases and J by 3 bases, and 14 bases separated the two germline ends. This CDR3 contains 14 residues. CDR3 nucleotide sequence: TGTGCCAGCAGACCAGGGGCCGTAGACACTGAAGCTTTCTTT. Residues: CASRPGAVDTEAFF.

In this sample, this clone turned up a few times. The J gene is TRBJ2-2, the V gene TRBV2; 8 nucleotides line up with TRBD2. The CDR3 totals 14 residues. CDR1 SNHLY and CDR2 FYNNEI come from the germline V gene. DNA of the CDR3: TGTGCTACACGGGGACTAGCGAACACCGGGGAGCTGTTTTTT. Protein: CATRGLANTGELFF.

This chain links TRBV2 with TRBJ1-5, with TRBD1 as a possible D gene (5 bases). The CDR3 is made up of 13 amino acids. V was cut by 4 bases and J by 7 bases, with 11 bases left in between. Germline V gives CDR1 SNHLY, CDR2 FYNNEI. CDR3 protein: CASSVGPQQPQHF. CDR3 DNA: TGTGCCAGCAGTGTGGGGCCGCAACAGCCCCAGCATTTT.

This sequence joins TRBV18 and TRBJ1-3; perhaps TRBD1 as D (5 bases). Germline V gene lookup returns CDR1 KGHSH and CDR2 LQKENI. Trimming removed 1 base at V and 1 base at J, with 11 bases between. The CDR3 has 16 residues. For the CDR3, the DNA is TGTGCCAGCTCACCACAGGGAGGGGCGTCTGGAAACACCATATATTTT. It encodes CASSPQGGASGNTIYF.

At least ten counts were recorded for this clone. This chain joins TRBV6-5 and TRBJ1-2; weak D call: TRBD1 (5 bases). CDR1 MNHEY and CDR2 SVGAGI come from the germline V gene. The CDR3 totals 15 residues. V lost 2 bases and J lost 3, with 13 bases in between. The CDR3, as DNA: TGTGCCAGCAGTTACCGAAGCAGGGCGGACTATGGCTACACCTTC. Translated, it gives CASSYRSRADYGYTF.

This chain connects TRBV10-3 to TRBJ2-7, with D possibly matching TRBD1 (6 bases). V dropped 3 bases and J dropped 4 bases, with 13 bases sitting between them. CDR1 ENHRY and CDR2 SYGVKD come from the germline V gene. This CDR3 spans 14 amino acids. Here the CDR3 DNA reads TGTGCCATCAGTGACGAAACTGGACAGTACGAGCAGTACTTC. The encoded protein is CAISDETGQYEQYF.